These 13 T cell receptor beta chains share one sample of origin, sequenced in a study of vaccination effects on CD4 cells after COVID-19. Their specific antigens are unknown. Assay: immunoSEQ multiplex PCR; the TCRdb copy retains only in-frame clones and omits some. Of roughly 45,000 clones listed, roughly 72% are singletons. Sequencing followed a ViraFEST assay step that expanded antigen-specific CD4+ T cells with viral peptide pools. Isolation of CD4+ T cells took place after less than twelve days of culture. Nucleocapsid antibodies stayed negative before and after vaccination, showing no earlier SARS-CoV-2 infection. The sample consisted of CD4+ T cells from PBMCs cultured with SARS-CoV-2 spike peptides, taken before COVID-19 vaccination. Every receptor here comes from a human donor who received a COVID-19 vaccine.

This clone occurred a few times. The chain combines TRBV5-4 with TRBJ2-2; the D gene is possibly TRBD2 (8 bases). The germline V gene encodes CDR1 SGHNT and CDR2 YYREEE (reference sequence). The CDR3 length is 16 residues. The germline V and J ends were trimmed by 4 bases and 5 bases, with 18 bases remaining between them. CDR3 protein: CASSPGGDRRTGELFF. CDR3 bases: TGTGCCAGCAGCCCGGGGGGGGACAGACGAACCGGGGAGCTGTTTTTT. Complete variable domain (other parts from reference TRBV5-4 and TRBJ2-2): ETGVTQSPTHLIKTRGQQVTLRCSSQSGHNTVSWYQQALGQGPQFIFQYYREEENGRGNFPPRFSGLQFPNYSSELNVNALELDDSALYLCASSPGGDRRTGELFFGEGSRLTVL.

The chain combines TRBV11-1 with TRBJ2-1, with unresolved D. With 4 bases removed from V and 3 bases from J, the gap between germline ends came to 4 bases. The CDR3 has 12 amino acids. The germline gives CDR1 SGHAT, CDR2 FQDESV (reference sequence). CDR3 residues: CASSSGYNEQFF. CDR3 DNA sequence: TGTGCCAGCAGCTCGGGCTACAATGAGCAGTTCTTC.

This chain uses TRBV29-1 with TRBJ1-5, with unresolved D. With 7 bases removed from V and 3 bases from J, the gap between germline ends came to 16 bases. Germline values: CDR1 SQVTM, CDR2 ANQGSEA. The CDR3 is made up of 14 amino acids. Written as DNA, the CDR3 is TGCAGCGCCACACTAAACACAGACAATCAGCCCCAGCATTTT. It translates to CSATLNTDNQPQHF. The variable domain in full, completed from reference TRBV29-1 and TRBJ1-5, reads SAVISQKPSRDICQRGTSLTIQCQVDSQVTMMFWYRQQPGQSLTLIATANQGSEATYESGFVIDKFPISRPNLTFSTLTVSNMSPEDSSIYLCSATLNTDNQPQHFGDGTRLSIL.

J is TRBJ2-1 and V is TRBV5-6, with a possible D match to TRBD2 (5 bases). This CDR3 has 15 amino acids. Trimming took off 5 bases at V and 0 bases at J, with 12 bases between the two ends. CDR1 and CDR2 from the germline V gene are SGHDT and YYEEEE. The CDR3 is CASRRGFSSYNEQFF. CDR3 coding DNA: TGTGCCAGCAGAAGAGGGTTTAGCTCCTACAATGAGCAGTTCTTC.

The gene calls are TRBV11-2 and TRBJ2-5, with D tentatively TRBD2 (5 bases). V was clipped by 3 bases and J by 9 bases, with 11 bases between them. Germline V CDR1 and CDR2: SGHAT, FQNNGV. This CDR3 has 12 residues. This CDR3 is CASSFGTRSQYF. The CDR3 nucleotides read TGTGCCAGCAGCTTCGGAACTAGGTCCCAGTACTTC.

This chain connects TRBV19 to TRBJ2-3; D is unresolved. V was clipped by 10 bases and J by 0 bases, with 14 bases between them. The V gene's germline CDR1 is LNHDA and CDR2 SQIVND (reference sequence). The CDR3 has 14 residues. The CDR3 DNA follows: TGTGCCACCCAAGCACTGGCTAGCACAGATACGCAGTATTTT. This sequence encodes CATQALASTDTQYF.

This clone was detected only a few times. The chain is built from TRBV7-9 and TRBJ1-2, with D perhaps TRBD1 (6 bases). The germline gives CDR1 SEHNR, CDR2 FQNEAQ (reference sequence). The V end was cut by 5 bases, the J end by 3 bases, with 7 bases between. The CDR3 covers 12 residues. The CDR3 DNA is TGTGCCAGCAGCCGGACAGACTATGGCTACACCTTC. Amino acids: CASSRTDYGYTF.

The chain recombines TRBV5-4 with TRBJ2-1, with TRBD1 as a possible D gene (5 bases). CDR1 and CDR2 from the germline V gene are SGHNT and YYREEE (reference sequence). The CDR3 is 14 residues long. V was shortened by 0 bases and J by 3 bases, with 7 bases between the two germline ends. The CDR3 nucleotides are TGTGCCAGCAGCTTGGGACAGTTCTACAATGAGCAGTTCTTC. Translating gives CASSLGQFYNEQFF.

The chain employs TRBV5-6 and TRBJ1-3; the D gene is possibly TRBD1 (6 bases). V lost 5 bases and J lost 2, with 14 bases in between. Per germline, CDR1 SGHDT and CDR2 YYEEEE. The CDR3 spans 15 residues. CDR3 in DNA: TGTGCCAGCAGTCGCGGGCGGGGGCCTGGAAACACCATATATTTT. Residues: CASSRGRGPGNTIYF.

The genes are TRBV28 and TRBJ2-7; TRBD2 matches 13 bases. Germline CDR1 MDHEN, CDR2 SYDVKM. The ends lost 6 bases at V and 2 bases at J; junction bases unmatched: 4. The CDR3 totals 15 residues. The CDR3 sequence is CASRPTSGGAYEQYV. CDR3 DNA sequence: TGTGCCAGCAGACCCACTAGCGGGGGGGCCTACGAGCAGTACGTC.

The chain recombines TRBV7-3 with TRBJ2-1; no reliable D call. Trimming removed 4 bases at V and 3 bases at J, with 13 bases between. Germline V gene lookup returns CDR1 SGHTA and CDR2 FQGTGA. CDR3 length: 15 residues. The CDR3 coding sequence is TGTGCCAGCAGCTCCGGGCCGGCCGACTACAATGAGCAGTTCTTC. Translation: CASSSGPADYNEQFF.

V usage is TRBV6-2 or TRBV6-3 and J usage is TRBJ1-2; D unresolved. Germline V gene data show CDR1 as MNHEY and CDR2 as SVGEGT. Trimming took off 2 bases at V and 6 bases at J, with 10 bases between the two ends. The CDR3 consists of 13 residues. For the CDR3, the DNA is TGTGCCAGCAGTTACGAGGGAGTGAATGGCTACACCTTC. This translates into CASSYEGVNGYTF.

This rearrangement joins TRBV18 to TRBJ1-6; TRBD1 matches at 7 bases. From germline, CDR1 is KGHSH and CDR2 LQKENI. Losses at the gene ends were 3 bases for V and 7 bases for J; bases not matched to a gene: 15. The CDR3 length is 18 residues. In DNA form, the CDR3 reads TGTGCCAGCTCACCGTCGGGAGACAGGGATTGGAACAATTCACCCCTCCACTTT. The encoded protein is CASSPSGDRDWNNSPLHF.